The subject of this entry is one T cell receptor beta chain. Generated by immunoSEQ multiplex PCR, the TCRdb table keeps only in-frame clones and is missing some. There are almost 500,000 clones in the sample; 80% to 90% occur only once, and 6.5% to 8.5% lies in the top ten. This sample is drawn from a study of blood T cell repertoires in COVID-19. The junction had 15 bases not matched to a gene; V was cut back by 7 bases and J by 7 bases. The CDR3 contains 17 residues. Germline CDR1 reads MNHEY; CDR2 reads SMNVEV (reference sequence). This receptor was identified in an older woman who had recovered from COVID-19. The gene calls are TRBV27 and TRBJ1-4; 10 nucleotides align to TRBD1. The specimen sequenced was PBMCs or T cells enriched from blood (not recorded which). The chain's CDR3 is CASTTWGKGQGSEKLFF. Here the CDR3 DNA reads TGTGCCAGCACCACATGGGGGAAGGGACAGGGGAGTGAAAAACTGTTTTTT.